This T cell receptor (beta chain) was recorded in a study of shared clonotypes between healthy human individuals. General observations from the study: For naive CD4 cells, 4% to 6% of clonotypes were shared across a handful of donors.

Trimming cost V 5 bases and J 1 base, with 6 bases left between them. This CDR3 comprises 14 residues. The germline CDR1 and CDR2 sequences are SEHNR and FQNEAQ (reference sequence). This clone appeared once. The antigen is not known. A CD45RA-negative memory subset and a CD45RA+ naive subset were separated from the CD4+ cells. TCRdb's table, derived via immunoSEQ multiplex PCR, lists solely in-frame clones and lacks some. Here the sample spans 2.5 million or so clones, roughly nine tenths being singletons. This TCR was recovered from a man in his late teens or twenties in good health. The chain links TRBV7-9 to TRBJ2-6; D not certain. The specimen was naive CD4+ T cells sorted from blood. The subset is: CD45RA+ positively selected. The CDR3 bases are TGTGCCAGCAGCGATGGGTCTGGGGCCAACGTCCTGACTTTC. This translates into CASSDGSGANVLTF.